This TCR beta chain was retrieved from a study of graft-versus-host responses after intestinal transplantation. About the research overall: Recipients were all induced with anti-thymocyte globulin, then given tacrolimus and steroids for 2 to 4 years.

In regard to this clone: What it binds is not known.

Study conclusions and caveats: The recipient marrow held GvH clones, and some of them showed up first in ileum or blood. Where graft-donor T cell macrochimerism was present, patients had high graft-versus-host to host-versus-graft clonal ratios in allografts.

Measured with immunoSEQ multiplex PCR; TCRdb has only the in-frame clones, and not every one. The data hold 2,500 to 3,500 clones, with about 92% observed a single time. The CDR3 has 13 residues. From germline, CDR1 is LNHNV and CDR2 YYDKDF (reference sequence). Trimming cost V 1 base and J 5 bases, with 7 bases left between them. The material was bone marrow, obtained more than 350 days after transplant. This chain uses TRBV15 with TRBJ2-3; D remains ambiguous. This sequence originates from a human patient who received an intestinal transplant, so some T cells may come from the graft donor. The CDR3 sequence is CATSRGLLDTQYF. The CDR3 DNA reads TGTGCCACCAGCAGAGGGCTACTAGATACGCAGTATTTT.